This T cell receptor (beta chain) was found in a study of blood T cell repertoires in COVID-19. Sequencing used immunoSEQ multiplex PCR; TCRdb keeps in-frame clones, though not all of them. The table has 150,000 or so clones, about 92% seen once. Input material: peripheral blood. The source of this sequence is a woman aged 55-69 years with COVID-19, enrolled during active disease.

The CDR3 DNA sequence: TGCGCCAGCGCCCTTAGGGGGAAAGAGTATGGCTACACCTTC. Translated: CASALRGKEYGYTF. V and J are TRBV5-1 and TRBJ1-2; weak D call: TRBD1 (6 bases). This CDR3 is built from 14 residues. Germline loops: CDR1 SGHRS, CDR2 YFSETQ. Trimming cost V 7 bases and J 5 bases, with 18 bases left between them.